Listed below are T cell receptor beta chains from one sample, sequenced in a study of cytomegalovirus exposure and HLA in healthy donors. The repertoire was sequenced with immunoSEQ multiplex PCR; TCRdb's copy has only in-frame clones and lacks some. Reported are over 100,000 clones; the ten largest clones contain 6.8%. Sequenced sample: PBMCs. These receptors were obtained from a man in his forties in good health and CMV-seropositive. Each CDR3 is given with its conserved first and last residue. The D gene is left open where the match is weak.

d_call | cdr3_length | j_call | v_call | cdr3_aa | cdr3_nt
. | 13 | TRBJ1-1 | TRBV7-9 | CASSLTDYTEAFF | TGTGCCAGCAGCTTGACAGATTACACTGAAGCTTTCTTT
. | 15 | TRBJ2-3 | TRBV29-1 | CSVEERVSSTDTQYF | TGCAGCGTTGAAGAACGGGTCAGCAGCACAGATACGCAGTATTTT
TRBD2 | 16 | TRBJ2-1 | TRBV27 | CASSPTSALLYNEQFF | TGTGCCAGCAGTCCTACTAGCGCCCTATTGTACAATGAGCAGTTCTTC
. | 11 | TRBJ1-2 | TRBV2 | CASSGSEKYTF | TGTGCCAGCAGTGGGTCTGAGAAATACACCTTC
. | 13 | TRBJ1-1 | TRBV10-1 | CASSESGLLQAFF | TGCGCCAGCAGTGAGTCGGGACTCCTTCAAGCTTTCTTT
TRBD2 | 15 | TRBJ2-3 | TRBV11-2 | CASRGLAGAADTQYF | TGTGCCAGCAGAGGACTAGCGGGAGCAGCAGATACGCAGTATTTT
. | 14 | TRBJ2-7 | TRBV7-2 | CASSFSGSVYEQYF | TGTGCCAGCAGCTTCAGTGGGAGTGTCTACGAGCAGTACTTC
. | 12 | TRBJ1-1 | TRBV5-1 | CASNLLGSGAFF | TGCGCCAGCAACTTGTTAGGATCGGGAGCTTTCTTT
TRBD2 | 17 | TRBJ2-2 | TRBV7-9 | CASSVLPGLAATGELFF | TGTGCCAGCAGCGTACTTCCGGGACTAGCGGCCACCGGGGAGCTGTTTTTT
. | 14 | TRBJ2-2 | TRBV19 | CASSIKAITGELFF | TGTGCCAGTAGTATCAAAGCGATCACCGGGGAGCTGTTTTTT
. | 15 | TRBJ2-4 | TRBV19 | CASRPSGLGELIQYF | TGTGCCAGTAGGCCGTCGGGGTTGGGAGAACTGATTCAGTACTTC
. | 15 | TRBJ1-1 | TRBV18 | CASSQDTLPGTEAFF | TGTGCCAGCTCACAGGACACCCTCCCAGGCACTGAAGCTTTCTTT
TRBD2 | 14 | TRBJ2-1 | TRBV7-9 | CASSLVAGGTEQFF | TGTGCCAGCAGCTTAGTAGCGGGAGGGACTGAGCAGTTCTTC
. | 15 | TRBJ2-1 | TRBV10-3 | CAISEWGAGYNEQFF | TGTGCCATCAGTGAGTGGGGAGCTGGATACAATGAGCAGTTCTTC
TRBD1 | 13 | TRBJ1-2 | TRBV7-3 | CASSPGQGYGYTF | TGTGCCAGCAGTCCCGGACAGGGTTATGGCTACACCTTC
TRBD2 | 15 | TRBJ2-1 | TRBV9 | CASSPGLAGGDEQFF | TGTGCCAGCAGCCCGGGACTAGCGGGAGGGGATGAGCAGTTCTTC
. | 13 | TRBJ1-5 | TRBV2 | CASSVGHGQPQHF | TGTGCCAGCAGTGTTGGACATGGACAGCCCCAGCATTTT
. | 17 | TRBJ2-2 | TRBV7-6 | CASSLQSPQGVTGELFF | TGTGCCAGCAGCTTACAATCCCCCCAGGGTGTCACCGGGGAGCTGTTTTTT
. | 13 | TRBJ2-7 | TRBV25-1 | CASTGHVNYEQYF | TGTGCCAGCACCGGACACGTTAACTACGAGCAGTACTTC
. | 15 | TRBJ2-1 | TRBV5-6 | CASSLQGNPYNEQFF | TGTGCCAGCAGCTTACAGGGAAACCCCTACAATGAGCAGTTCTTC
. | 18 | TRBJ2-1 | TRBV7-2 | CASSWALHGSATLNEQFF | TGTGCCAGCAGCTGGGCACTTCACGGTAGCGCAACCCTGAATGAGCAGTTCTTC
TRBD1 | 15 | TRBJ1-3 | TRBV5-1 | CASSEGTGRTNTIYF | TGCGCCAGCAGCGAGGGGACAGGGAGGACTAACACCATATATTTT
. | 12 | TRBJ2-7 | TRBV6-1 | CASSENRGEQYF | TGTGCCAGCAGTGAAAACCGGGGGGAGCAGTACTTC
. | 15 | TRBJ1-5 | TRBV9 | CASSVDPADGQPQHF | TGTGCCAGCAGCGTAGACCCAGCGGACGGGCAGCCCCAGCATTTT
TRBD2 | 16 | TRBJ2-2 | TRBV10-2 | CARREGAGANTGELFF | TGCGCCCGCAGGGAAGGAGCGGGAGCGAACACCGGGGAGCTGTTTTTT
TRBD1 | 13 | TRBJ2-1 | TRBV27 | CASRLTGGYEQFF | TGTGCCAGCAGGTTAACAGGGGGGTATGAGCAGTTCTTC
TRBD2 | 15 | TRBJ2-5 | TRBV15 | CATSRGSGNLETQYF | TGTGCCACCAGCAGAGGTAGCGGGAATCTAGAGACCCAGTACTTC
. | 20 | TRBJ2-1 | TRBV15 | CATTALGRGDGESSYNEQFF | TGTGCCACCACAGCATTGGGGAGGGGGGATGGAGAAAGCTCCTACAATGAGCAGTTCTTC
. | 11 | TRBJ2-7 | TRBV20-1 | CSARGGYEQYF | TGCAGTGCTAGAGGAGGGTATGAGCAGTACTTC
. | 14 | TRBJ2-1 | TRBV7-3 | CASSRDSGTNEQFF | TGTGCCAGCAGCCGCGATTCCGGGACAAATGAGCAGTTCTTC